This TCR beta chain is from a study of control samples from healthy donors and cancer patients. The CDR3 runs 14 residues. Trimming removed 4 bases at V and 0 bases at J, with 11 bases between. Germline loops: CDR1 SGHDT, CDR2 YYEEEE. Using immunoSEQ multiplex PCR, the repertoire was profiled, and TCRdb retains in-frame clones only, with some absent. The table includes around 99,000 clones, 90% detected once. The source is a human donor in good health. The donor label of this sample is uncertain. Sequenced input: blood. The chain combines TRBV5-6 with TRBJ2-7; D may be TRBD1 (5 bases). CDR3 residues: CASSPLQGSYEQYF. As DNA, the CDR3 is TGTGCCAGCAGCCCCCTCCAGGGCTCCTACGAGCAGTACTTC.